This TCR beta chain originates from a study of T cell responses to AZD1222 COVID-19 vaccine. Study in general: Pooled samples include second doses given at about 4 or 12 weeks.

V lost 8 bases, J lost 3 bases, and 16 bases lay in between. CDR3 size: 13 residues. Germline V gives CDR1 GTSNPN, CDR2 SVGIG (reference sequence). Assay: immunoSEQ multiplex PCR; the TCRdb copy retains only in-frame clones and omits some. The sample consists of 150,000 to 200,000 clones, approximately 94% of them appearing once. V gene TRBV30 combines with J gene TRBJ1-2; D not certain. Here the sequenced sample was peripheral blood, taken on day 0 of AZD1222 vaccination. The clonotype was recovered from an adult in good health. The DNA for the CDR3 is TGTGCCGGCATCCTCCCCGGCGACTATGGCTACACCTTC. Its protein product is CAGILPGDYGYTF.